This T cell receptor beta chain was retrieved from a study of PD-1 blockade in mismatch repair-deficient tumors. Study overall: Patients had approximately 12 mismatch repair-deficient cancer types, all previously treated and progressing.

Three pembrolizumab responders had their TCRs sequenced. Clones were read by immunoSEQ multiplex PCR, and TCRdb kept only the in-frame ones, dropping some. The data show some 120,000 clones, around nine tenths seen once. This clonotype originated in an adult with mismatch repair-deficient cancer. The sequenced sample was peripheral blood, obtained approximately 71 weeks after starting pembrolizumab.

Here the CDR3 reads CASSLVGIGKSGNTIYF. The CDR3 region has the DNA TGCGCCAGCAGCTTGGTGGGCATAGGAAAATCTGGAAACACCATATATTTT. V usage is TRBV5-1 and J usage is TRBJ1-3; D call uncertain. Germline-derived CDR1 and CDR2 are SGHRS and YFSETQ. This CDR3 is 17 amino acids long. Trimming took 0 bases from V and 1 from J, leaving 14 bases between them.